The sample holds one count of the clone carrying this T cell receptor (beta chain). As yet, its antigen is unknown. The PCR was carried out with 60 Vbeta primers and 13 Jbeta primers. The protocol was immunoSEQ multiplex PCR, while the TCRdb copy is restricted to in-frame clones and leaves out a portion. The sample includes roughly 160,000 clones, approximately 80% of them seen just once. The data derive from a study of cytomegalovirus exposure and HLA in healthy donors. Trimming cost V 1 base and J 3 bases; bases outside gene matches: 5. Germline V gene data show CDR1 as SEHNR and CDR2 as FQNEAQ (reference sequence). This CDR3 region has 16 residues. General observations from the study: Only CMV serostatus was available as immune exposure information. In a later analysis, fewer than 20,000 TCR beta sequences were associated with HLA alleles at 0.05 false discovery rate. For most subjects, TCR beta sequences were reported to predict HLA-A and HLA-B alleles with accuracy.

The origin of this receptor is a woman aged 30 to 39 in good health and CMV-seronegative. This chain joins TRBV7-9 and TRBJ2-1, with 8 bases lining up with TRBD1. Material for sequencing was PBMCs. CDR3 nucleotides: TGTGCCAGCAGCTTAGACGCCAGGGGGCTCTACAATGAGCAGTTCTTC. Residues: CASSLDARGLYNEQFF. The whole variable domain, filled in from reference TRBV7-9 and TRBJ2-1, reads DTGVSQNPRHKITKRGQNVTFRCDPISEHNRLYWYRQTLGQGPEFLTYFQNEAQLEKSRLLSDRFSAERPKGSFSTLEIQRTEQGDSAMYLCASSLDARGLYNEQFFGPGTRLTVL.